This TCR beta chain stems from a study of blood T cell repertoires in COVID-19. About the research overall: There were acute and convalescent COVID-19 samples, and they came from the United States, Italy and Spain. PBMCs, B-cell-depleted T cells, or T cells provided the cDNA or gDNA that made up the material.

Some clones are missing from TCRdb's copy, which holds only in-frame ones; the method was immunoSEQ multiplex PCR. Here the sample spans some 110,000 clones, 90% being singletons. Losses at the gene ends were 4 bases for V and 3 bases for J; bases not matched to a gene: 4. Germline V lookup: CDR1 KGHDR, CDR2 SFDVKD. The CDR3 sequence is 16 residues long. This clonotype was sampled from a human donor with active COVID-19. The donor label of this sample is uncertain. The chain joins TRBV24-1 to TRBJ2-1; 11 nucleotides line up with TRBD1. The sequenced sample was peripheral blood. The CDR3, as DNA: TGTGCCACCAGTGACCCCGGGACAGGGGGCTACAATGAGCAGTTCTTC. It translates to CATSDPGTGGYNEQFF.